Below are 17 T cell receptor beta chains sequenced from a single sample in a study of blood T cell repertoires in COVID-19. The data were produced by immunoSEQ multiplex PCR, yet TCRdb's version contains in-frame clones alone and is incomplete. The data contain roughly 240,000 clones, roughly 88% of them singletons. Material for sequencing was PBMCs or T cells enriched from blood (not recorded which). The receptors were sampled from a woman in her fifties or sixties who had recovered from COVID-19.

V usage is TRBV19 and J usage is TRBJ2-2, with D perhaps matching TRBD2 (6 bases). CDR1 is LNHDA and CDR2 is SQIVND in the germline V gene (reference sequence). V was cut by 8 bases and J by 2 bases, with 15 bases left in between. This CDR3 spans 15 amino acids. The CDR3 DNA reads as TGTGCCAGTCGGACTGCGGGAATCAACACCGGGGAGCTGTTTTTT. It specifies CASRTAGINTGELFF.

V usage is TRBV4-3 and J usage is TRBJ1-1; 7 bases fit TRBD1. This CDR3 spans 16 amino acids. Germline loops: CDR1 LGHNA, CDR2 YSLEER. V shed 0 bases, J shed 3 bases, and the junction held 7 bases outside the gene matches. CDR3: CASSQDGTESDTEAFF. In DNA form, the CDR3 reads TGCGCCAGCAGCCAAGATGGGACAGAGTCTGACACTGAAGCTTTCTTT.

The chain carries TRBV28 and TRBJ1-1; tentatively, D is TRBD1 (5 bases). Trimming took off 5 bases at V and 4 bases at J, with 17 bases between the two ends. The CDR3 runs to 15 residues. Germline-derived CDR1 and CDR2 are MDHEN and SYDVKM. The DNA of the CDR3 is TGTGCCAGCAGTCGAACAAGCGCAGGGTCCACTGAAGCTTTCTTT. Its protein is CASSRTSAGSTEAFF.

This rearrangement joins TRBV13 to TRBJ2-5; perhaps TRBD2 as D (5 bases). From germline, CDR1 is PRHDT and CDR2 FYEKMQ (reference sequence). This CDR3 region has 17 residues. Trimming shortened V by 1 base and J by 2 bases, and 17 bases separated the two germline ends. This chain's CDR3 is CASSLVAGGMKQETQYF. The DNA for the CDR3 is TGTGCCAGCAGCTTAGTGGCGGGCGGTATGAAACAAGAGACCCAGTACTTC.

DNA of the CDR3: TGCGCCAGCAGCCAAGTTGTTGCGGGGAGCCAGCCCCAGCATTTT. Amino acids: CASSQVVAGSQPQHF. The genes are TRBV4-1 and TRBJ1-5; D is unresolved. The CDR3 totals 15 residues. Germline assignment: CDR1 MGHRA and CDR2 YSYEKL. Trimming removed 1 base from V and 7 bases from J, with 14 bases in between.

This sequence joins TRBV6-5 and TRBJ2-2; 9 bases match TRBD1. Germline V gives CDR1 MNHEY, CDR2 SVGAGI. J was trimmed by 4 bases and V by 6 bases; bases with no gene match: 6. The CDR3 consists of 15 residues. The CDR3: CASRRQGGSTGELFF. In DNA form, the CDR3 reads TGTGCCAGCAGGCGACAGGGGGGAAGCACCGGGGAGCTGTTTTTT.

This clone came up once. The junction does not match germline at one end; this may be a read error. The chain carries TRBV19 and TRBJ1-1, with TRBD1 as a possible D gene (5 bases). CDR3 size: 13 residues. From germline, CDR1 is LNHDA and CDR2 SQIVND (reference sequence). This chain's CDR3 is CASSNGPQGEAFF. In DNA, the CDR3 is TGTGCCAGCAGTAACGGCCCCCAGGGAGAAGCTTTCTTT.

J is TRBJ2-7 and V is TRBV6-5; 13 bases agree with TRBD2. There are 15 residues in the CDR3. CDR1 MNHEY and CDR2 SVGAGI come from the germline V gene. V was clipped by 0 bases and J by 4 bases; unmatched bases: 0. The CDR3: CASSYSTSGGYEQYF. CDR3 sequence (DNA): TGTGCCAGCAGTTACTCGACTAGCGGGGGGTACGAGCAGTACTTC.

This clone appeared a few times. V and J are TRBV11-3 and TRBJ1-3; no reliable D call. Between the trimmed V and J ends, which lost 0 bases and 2 bases, there was a span of 14 bases. The CDR3 has 17 amino acids. Germline V gene lookup returns CDR1 SGHNT and CDR2 YENEEA. CDR3 sequence (DNA): TGTGCCAGCAGCTTAGAAGTTTTATGGGCAGCTGGAAACACCATATATTTT. Its translation: CASSLEVLWAAGNTIYF.

About this clone itself: Other nucleotide sequences from this sample produce the same CDR3. The rearrangement links TRBV9 to TRBJ2-1; perhaps TRBD2 as D (7 bases). V lost 0 bases and J 5 bases, leaving 9 bases between the germline ends. Germline V gives CDR1 SGDLS, CDR2 YYNGEE. The CDR3 is 14 amino acids. The CDR3 reads CASSVVGGDNEQFF. As DNA, the CDR3 is TGTGCCAGCAGCGTAGTAGGGGGGGACAATGAGCAGTTCTTC.

The chain couples TRBV3-1 (or the pseudogene TRBV3-2) to TRBJ2-7; maybe TRBD2 (6 bases). The CDR3 sequence is 14 residues long. Germline V lookup: CDR1 LGHDT, CDR2 YNNKEL (reference sequence). Trimming took 0 bases from V and 3 from J, leaving 9 bases between them. CDR3 DNA: TGTGCCAGCAGCCAAGAGCGGGATGTCTACGAGCAGTACTTC. Protein product: CASSQERDVYEQYF.

V and J are TRBV7-9 and TRBJ2-1; 7 bases are shared with TRBD2. This CDR3 is 14 amino acids long. Losses at the gene ends were 0 bases for V and 9 bases for J; bases not matched to a gene: 5. In germline, CDR1 is SEHNR, CDR2 FQNEAQ (reference sequence). The CDR3 loop reads CASSLAGGPTEQFF. DNA for the CDR3: TGTGCCAGCAGCTTAGCGGGAGGGCCTACTGAGCAGTTCTTC. The full variable domain, its missing parts supplied by reference TRBV7-9 and TRBJ2-1, is DTGVSQNPRHKITKRGQNVTFRCDPISEHNRLYWYRQTLGQGPEFLTYFQNEAQLEKSRLLSDRFSAERPKGSFSTLEIQRTEQGDSAMYLCASSLAGGPTEQFFGPGTRLTVL.

This clone has just a few counts. The rearrangement links TRBV5-5 to TRBJ2-7; 9 bases fit TRBD1. The junction had 5 bases not matched to a gene; V was cut back by 0 bases and J by 4 bases. The CDR3 consists of 15 residues. The germline V gene encodes CDR1 SGHKS and CDR2 YYEKEE (reference sequence). The CDR3: CASSLAWGQGYEQYF. DNA of the CDR3: TGTGCCAGCAGCTTGGCCTGGGGACAGGGTTACGAGCAGTACTTC. The full variable domain, completed using reference TRBV5-5 and TRBJ2-7, is DAGVTQSPTHLIKTRGQQVTLRCSPISGHKSVSWYQQVLGQGPQFIFQYYEKEERGRGNFPDRFSARQFPNYSSELNVNALLLGDSALYLCASSLAWGQGYEQYFGPGTRLTVT.

This clone was seen repeatedly, ten times or more. The chain carries TRBV4-1 and TRBJ1-2, with 9 bases lining up with TRBD1. V lost 3 bases to trimming and J lost 8 bases; unmatched junction nucleotides: 7. The CDR3 totals 14 residues. The germline V gene encodes CDR1 MGHRA and CDR2 YSYEKL. The CDR3 here is CASSQEDRGGGYTF. The CDR3 region has the DNA TGCGCCAGCAGCCAGGAGGACAGGGGTGGAGGCTACACCTTC.

The gene calls are TRBV7-3 and TRBJ2-1; the D gene is possibly TRBD2 (6 bases). Trimming cost V 5 bases and J 8 bases, with 22 bases left between them. The CDR3 sequence is 16 residues long. CDR1 and CDR2 (germline): SGHTA, FQGTGA. CDR3 in amino acids: CASSPAPGLRSDEQFF. CDR3 nucleotides: TGTGCCAGCAGCCCCGCTCCGGGACTCCGAAGCGATGAGCAGTTCTTC.

The rearrangement links TRBV24-1 to TRBJ2-2; 13 positions agree with TRBD2. Trimming cost V 4 bases and J 6 bases; bases outside gene matches: 16. Germline CDR1 KGHDR, CDR2 SFDVKD. The CDR3 loop spans 20 amino acids. In DNA, the CDR3 is TGTGCCACCAGTGACCTGGGGTGGACTAGCGGGAGAAGAAGAGCCGGGGAGCTGTTTTTT. Translated, it gives CATSDLGWTSGRRRAGELFF.

The chain joins TRBV9 to TRBJ2-4; possible D gene TRBD1, 6 bases. The germline V gene has CDR1 SGDLS and CDR2 YYNGEE. The CDR3 covers 16 residues. With 3 bases removed from V and 0 bases from J, the gap between germline ends came to 13 bases. CDR3 sequence: CASSDATGSAKNIQYF. CDR3 DNA: TGTGCCAGCAGCGATGCCACAGGGTCAGCCAAAAACATTCAGTACTTC. The full variable domain, with the rest looked up from reference TRBV9 and TRBJ2-4, is DSGVTQTPKHLITATGQRVTLRCSPRSGDLSVYWYQQSLDQGLQFLIQYYNGEERAKGNILERFSAQQFPDLHSELNLSSLELGDSALYFCASSDATGSAKNIQYFGAGTRLSVL.